This is a list of T cell receptor beta chains from one sample in a study of T cells after yellow fever vaccination. TCRdb reprocessed the 5' RACE reads with MiXCR, giving one entry per CDR3 protein. Of tens of thousands of distinct CDR3 sequences in the sample, approximately 7.4% were seen once. This specimen consisted of CD8+ T cells sorted from PBMCs, obtained 15 days after the yellow fever booster vaccination. These receptor sequences come from a man aged 30 to 39 who received the YFV17D yellow fever vaccine. Each CDR3 is given with its conserved first and last residue. The D gene is left open where the match is weak. Clone size, where shown, is once, few, many, or a class for clones that have expanded.

cdr3_nt,cdr3_aa,d_call,j_call,clone_size,v_call
TGTGCCTGGAGGTCACTAGCAGGCAGACTGGGAGAGACCCAGTACTTC,CAWRSLAGRLGETQYF,NA,TRBJ2-5,many,TRBV30
TGTGCTAGCAGCCCCGGGACAATACTCTCCCCAGATACGCAGTATTTT,CASSPGTILSPDTQYF,NA,TRBJ2-3,many,TRBV7-7
TGTGCCATCAGTGAAACCCTCGGGACCTACGAGCAGTACTTC,CAISETLGTYEQYF,NA,TRBJ2-7,many,TRBV10-3
TGTGCCAGCAGCCCCGGGACACCTTATGGCTACACCTTC,CASSPGTPYGYTF,NA,TRBJ1-2,NA,TRBV11-2
TGTGCCAGCAACCAAGGACTAGCGGGGCGAGAGACCCAGTACTTC,CASNQGLAGRETQYF,TRBD2,TRBJ2-5,many,TRBV3-1
TGTGCCAGCTCTATCTTGAATACCTACGAGCAGTACTTC,CASSILNTYEQYF,NA,TRBJ2-7,few,TRBV12-3/TRBV12-4
TGCAGTGCTAGAGAGGGGGGGAGCTACGAGCAGTACTTC,CSAREGGSYEQYF,TRBD2,TRBJ2-7,many,TRBV20-1
TGTGCCAGCAGCCCCGGGACAGGGGTTGAAGGCTACACCTTC,CASSPGTGVEGYTF,TRBD1,TRBJ1-2,many,TRBV7-9
TGTGCCAGCAGTCCCGGGGCGGAGGGAAGTACGCAGTATTTT,CASSPGAEGSTQYF,NA,TRBJ2-3,NA,TRBV12-3/TRBV12-4
TGCGCCAGCAGCTACGAGACAGGGGCAGATACGCAGTATTTT,CASSYETGADTQYF,TRBD1,TRBJ2-3,NA,TRBV5-1
TGTGCCAGCAGCTCGACAGCTCTCCTGAGAGCGGAGAATGAGCAGTTCTTC,CASSSTALLRAENEQFF,NA,TRBJ2-1,many,TRBV7-9
TGCGCCAGCAGCCACGATAGGACTAGCGGGAGGAGTTGGGTCTTC,CASSHDRTSGRSWVF,TRBD2,TRBJ2-1,NA,TRBV4-3
TGTGCTAGCAGCCTCCCTGGCGGTTTCCTCACCGGGGAGCTGTTTTTT,CASSLPGGFLTGELFF,NA,TRBJ2-2,many,TRBV7-7
TGTGCCAGCAGTTACAATGAGCAGTTCTTC,CASSYNEQFF,NA,TRBJ2-1,many,TRBV6-6
TGCGCCAGCAGCCCCCGGGACAGTCGCAGGGGCTACACCTTC,CASSPRDSRRGYTF,TRBD1,TRBJ1-2,few,TRBV4-1
TGTGCCAGCAGGGGCCAAGGGACAGATACGCAGTATTTT,CASRGQGTDTQYF,NA,TRBJ2-3,many,TRBV6-5
TGTGCCAGCAGTTTAGAATGGTTTCAGCCCCAGCATTTT,CASSLEWFQPQHF,NA,TRBJ1-5,many,TRBV27
TGTGCCAGCAGTACCCGGGACAGGGGGTCTTACGAGCAGTACTTC,CASSTRDRGSYEQYF,TRBD1,TRBJ2-7,many,TRBV27
TGTGCCAGCACCGGACAGGGGGGCATCCTTTCGAACACCGGGGAGCTGTTTTTT,CASTGQGGILSNTGELFF,TRBD1,TRBJ2-2,many,TRBV2
TGTGCCAGCAGCGACCGGGGACTAACCTACAATGAGCAGTTCTTC,CASSDRGLTYNEQFF,TRBD2,TRBJ2-1,many,TRBV9
TGTGCCAGCAGCTTAGACCAAGGACTAGCGGGAGTGAATGAGCAGTTCTTC,CASSLDQGLAGVNEQFF,TRBD2,TRBJ2-1,many,TRBV7-3
TGCAGCGTTGAAGCTGCGGAGGGAATCACAGATACGCAGTATTTT,CSVEAAEGITDTQYF,NA,TRBJ2-3,many,TRBV29-1
TGTGCCATCACCGGACAGGGAGGCACAGATACGCAGTATTTT,CAITGQGGTDTQYF,TRBD1,TRBJ2-3,many,TRBV10-3
TGCGCCAGCAGTGAGTCGGGCGCGGCCCCCCAGTTCTTC,CASSESGAAPQFF,NA,TRBJ2-1,many,TRBV10-1
TGCTGTGCTAATCCCCCAGGACTAGCGGACTACAATGAGCAGTTCTTC,CCANPPGLADYNEQFF,TRBD2,TRBJ2-1,few,TRBV20-1
TGTGCCAGCAGCTCAACAGGGGGCGCCTACAATGAGCAGTTCTTC,CASSSTGGAYNEQFF,TRBD1,TRBJ2-1,NA,TRBV6-2/TRBV6-3
TGTGCCAGCAGTCCCGGGGGCCCGCCAAACACCATATATTTT,CASSPGGPPNTIYF,NA,TRBJ1-3,many,TRBV12-3/TRBV12-4
TGTGCCAGCAGCTTAGGGGACAGGGGCGTTGACACCTTC,CASSLGDRGVDTF,TRBD1,TRBJ1-2,many,TRBV11-2
TGTGCCACCAGCAGAGATTTAGGGGAGTTGAGAGAGACCCAGTACTTC,CATSRDLGELRETQYF,NA,TRBJ2-5,many,TRBV15
TGTGCCAGCAGCTTACAGGGGGGAAACACTGAAGCTTTCTTT,CASSLQGGNTEAFF,TRBD1,TRBJ1-1,many,TRBV7-8
TGCGCCAGCAGCCAAATGGCGAGTCCAATTGGGGATCCCGAGCAGTACTTC,CASSQMASPIGDPEQYF,NA,TRBJ2-7,many,TRBV4-3
TGCGCCAGCAACACAGGGTATAGCAATCAGCCCCAGCATTTT,CASNTGYSNQPQHF,NA,TRBJ1-5,many,TRBV10-2
TGTGCCAGCAGCTTAGGTTCCGGTCCAACTAGCGAAAAACTGTTTTTT,CASSLGSGPTSEKLFF,NA,TRBJ1-4,many,TRBV7-2
TGTGCCAGCATCATGGAGACAACTAATGAAAAACTGTTTTTT,CASIMETTNEKLFF,NA,TRBJ1-4,many,TRBV6-5
TGTGCCAGTAGTATGGGGGACGGGTGGACTGAAGCTTTCTTT,CASSMGDGWTEAFF,NA,TRBJ1-1,NA,TRBV19
TGCGCCAGAACGCCGGGAGCCGCTAAGGATGCAGATACGCAGTATTTT,CARTPGAAKDADTQYF,NA,TRBJ2-3,many,TRBV23-1
TGTGCCAGCAGTGAAGCAGGAGGGAAGAACGGGGAGCTGTTTTTT,CASSEAGGKNGELFF,NA,TRBJ2-2,NA,TRBV2
TGTGCCATCAGCCTGACTAGCGGGTCAACAGCGGTAGAGACCCAGTACTTC,CAISLTSGSTAVETQYF,TRBD2,TRBJ2-5,many,TRBV10-3
TGCAGTGGGGTCCGGGGAGGGAACGAGCAGTACTTC,CSGVRGGNEQYF,TRBD2,TRBJ2-7,many,TRBV20-1
TGCAGCGTTGATCTTCGGGGTTCGGGTTACGAGCAGTACTTC,CSVDLRGSGYEQYF,NA,TRBJ2-7,many,TRBV29-1